The 28 T cell receptor beta chains presented below share a single source sample, sequenced in a study of CD8+ T cells in alopecia areata. RNA was extracted and reverse transcribed into cDNA as the sequencing template. Sequencing used immunoSEQ multiplex PCR; TCRdb keeps in-frame clones, though not all of them. The sample yields 69,000 or so clones, approximately 60% seen once. This sample comprised CD8+ T cells sorted from blood, obtained at week 0. The receptors originated from a human donor with alopecia areata.

The rearrangement uses TRBV13 and TRBJ2-2, with D possibly TRBD2 on 6 matching bases. This CDR3 contains 16 residues. Germline-derived CDR1 and CDR2 are PRHDT and FYEKMQ (reference sequence). Trimming took off 3 bases at V and 0 bases at J, with 11 bases between the two ends. CDR3 region: CASSFGGIANTGELFF. The CDR3 DNA reads as TGTGCCAGCAGCTTTGGCGGGATCGCGAACACCGGGGAGCTGTTTTTT.

The rearrangement links TRBV15 to TRBJ1-5; D is possibly TRBD1 (6 bases). Germline CDR1 and CDR2: LNHNV and YYDKDF (reference sequence). The CDR3 covers 15 residues. V gave up 9 bases and J gave up 2 bases, with 17 bases separating them. The CDR3 DNA follows: TGTGCCACAGCTGATCAGGGGAGAGGCAATCAGCCCCAGCATTTT. Amino acids: CATADQGRGNQPQHF.

V usage is TRBV29-1 and J usage is TRBJ1-1; no clear D gene. There are 15 residues in the CDR3. Germline CDR1 and CDR2: SQVTM and ANQGSEA. The germline V and J ends were trimmed by 4 bases and 3 bases, with 18 bases remaining between them. The CDR3 nucleotides read TGCAGCGTTGTGAGCGCCGTCCTCGGATACACTGAAGCTTTCTTT. This gives the protein CSVVSAVLGYTEAFF.

The V and J genes are TRBV7-9 and TRBJ2-1; 9 bases map to TRBD2. The CDR3 has 16 residues. The germline V gene encodes CDR1 SEHNR and CDR2 FQNEAQ (reference sequence). Losses at the gene ends were 5 bases for V and 7 bases for J; bases not matched to a gene: 12. The DNA for the CDR3 is TGTGCCAGCAGCCCCGAGGGGCGGGAGGGCGTAAATGAGCAGTTCTTC. It translates to CASSPEGREGVNEQFF.

This rearrangement joins TRBV29-1 to TRBJ2-6, with TRBD1 matching 9 bases. The CDR3 spans 14 residues. The trim removed 7 bases at V and 3 bases at J, leaving 4 bases unmatched. CDR1 is SQVTM and CDR2 is ANQGSEA in the germline V gene. The CDR3 sequence is CSAGQGNGANVLTF. The DNA of the CDR3 is TGCAGCGCCGGACAGGGGAATGGGGCCAACGTCCTGACTTTC.

This sequence joins TRBV2 and TRBJ2-4; 7 bases line up with TRBD1. From germline, CDR1 is SNHLY and CDR2 FYNNEI. Trimming removed 3 bases from V and 6 bases from J; junction bases left unmatched: 11. This CDR3 is built from 16 residues. The CDR3 loop is CASSDDPDRALNIQYF. In DNA, the CDR3 is TGTGCCAGCAGTGATGACCCCGACAGGGCATTAAACATTCAGTACTTC.

The chain uses TRBV9 and TRBJ2-5; 8 nucleotides agree with TRBD1. The CDR3 consists of 13 residues. The V gene's germline CDR1 is SGDLS and CDR2 YYNGEE. Trimming took 6 bases from V and 5 from J; bases not matched to a gene: 6. CDR3 sequence reads: CASKETGGETQYF. The CDR3 DNA reads TGTGCCAGCAAGGAAACAGGGGGGGAGACCCAGTACTTC.

This clone is medium-sized. This chain joins TRBV18 and TRBJ1-4; D gene uncertain. This CDR3 has 14 residues. The germline gives CDR1 KGHSH, CDR2 LQKENI. V lost 2 bases to trimming and J lost 7 bases, with 11 bases between them. CDR3 sequence (DNA): TGTGCCAGCTCACCAGAAAGTTTTAGTGAAAAACTGTTTTTT. Encoded protein: CASSPESFSEKLFF.

This chain's CDR3 is CASMVDEKLFF. CDR3 DNA: TGTGCCAGCATGGTGGACGAAAAACTGTTTTTT. The chain uses TRBV2 and TRBJ1-4; D remains unclear. The germline V and J ends were trimmed by 7 bases and 8 bases, with 8 bases remaining between them. Germline V gene lookup returns CDR1 SNHLY and CDR2 FYNNEI. The CDR3 length is 11 residues.

The DNA of the CDR3 is TGTGCCAGCAGTTATGGCAGGGGCAATGAGCAGTTCTTC. Its protein product is CASSYGRGNEQFF. The chain joins TRBV6-5 to TRBJ2-1, with a tentative D call TRBD1 (6 bases). CDR1 is MNHEY, CDR2 SVGAGI, per germline. The CDR3 totals 13 residues. Trimming cost V 3 bases and J 6 bases, with 9 bases left between them.

The V and J genes are TRBV2 and TRBJ2-3, with D unresolved. V was clipped by 1 base and J by 1 base, with 9 bases between them. The CDR3 runs 15 residues. Germline values: CDR1 SNHLY, CDR2 FYNNEI. The CDR3 coding sequence is TGTGCCAGCAGTGAAGAAGGTTTCCGCACAGATACGCAGTATTTT. This translates into CASSEEGFRTDTQYF.

This clone occurred once. This rearrangement joins TRBV25-1 to TRBJ2-5, with D unclear. The germline V and J ends were trimmed by 2 bases and 1 base, with 8 bases remaining between them. Germline V gene lookup returns CDR1 MGHDK and CDR2 SYGVNS. CDR3 length equals 14 residues. The CDR3 region is CASSERLSQETQYF. CDR3 nucleotide sequence: TGTGCCAGCAGTGAACGCCTCAGCCAAGAGACCCAGTACTTC.

V and J are TRBV7-2 and TRBJ1-2, with D possibly TRBD1 on 5 matching bases. The germline gives CDR1 SGHTA, CDR2 FQGNSA. This CDR3 region has 13 residues. Trimming stripped 4 bases from V and 3 bases from J, with 9 bases between. DNA for the CDR3: TGTGCCAGCAGCTCCGTGACAGACTATGGCTACACCTTC. Translation: CASSSVTDYGYTF.

This clone was found once. V gene TRBV5-1 combines with J gene TRBJ2-7; 7 bases are a match to TRBD1. The CDR3 is 14 amino acids. Germline CDR1 is SGHRS and CDR2 is YFSETQ. J was trimmed by 6 bases and V by 0 bases; bases with no gene match: 6. CDR3 amino acids: CASSLETGPFEQYF. CDR3 nucleotide sequence: TGCGCCAGCAGCTTGGAGACAGGGCCTTTCGAGCAGTACTTC.

The chain carries TRBV7-6 and TRBJ2-3; D tentatively fits TRBD1 or TRBD2 (6 bases each). V was clipped by 5 bases and J by 6 bases, with 15 bases between them. The CDR3 consists of 14 residues. In germline, CDR1 is SGHVS, CDR2 FNYEAQ. The CDR3 DNA is TGTGCCAGCAGCCTTAAGGGGGGTTCGGATACGCAGTATTTT. Its translation: CASSLKGGSDTQYF.

The chain links TRBV4-1 to TRBJ1-2; TRBD1 matches at 7 bases. The CDR3 loop spans 15 amino acids. Germline V gene sequence: CDR1 MGHRA, CDR2 YSYEKL. V shed 4 bases, J shed 4 bases, and the junction held 9 bases outside the gene matches. This chain's CDR3 is CASSPTQGQFYGYTF. CDR3 coding DNA: TGCGCCAGCAGCCCGACCCAGGGACAGTTCTATGGCTACACCTTC.

This sequence joins TRBV7-9 and TRBJ2-1, with TRBD1 identical over 8 bases. V was pared by 0 bases and J by 4 bases, with 8 bases of the junction left unmatched. CDR3 length equals 17 residues. CDR1 is SEHNR and CDR2 is FQNEAQ in the germline V gene (reference sequence). The CDR3 DNA sequence: TGTGCCAGCAGCTTAGCGACAGGGGCGGTTAGGTACAATGAGCAGTTCTTC. Translation gives CASSLATGAVRYNEQFF.

The sample holds a few counts of this clone. The chain has TRBV7-9 and TRBJ2-5, with 9 bases identical to TRBD1. The CDR3 runs to 17 residues. Unmatched junction bases numbered 10, after V lost 2 bases and J lost 3 bases. Germline assignment: CDR1 SEHNR and CDR2 FQNEAQ (reference sequence). The CDR3 region has the DNA TGTGCCAGCAGCTTAACCCCGGGACAGGGTCCGAAAGAGACCCAGTACTTC. It specifies CASSLTPGQGPKETQYF.

This sequence joins TRBV29-1 and TRBJ2-7; 13 nucleotides agree with TRBD2. The ends lost 6 bases at V and 7 bases at J; junction bases unmatched: 12. This CDR3 is 15 amino acids long. Germline V CDR1 and CDR2: SQVTM, ANQGSEA. CDR3 nucleotide sequence: TGCAGCGTATTACCCGGGACTAGCGGGGTGAATGAGCAGTACTTC. Protein sequence: CSVLPGTSGVNEQYF.

This clone occurred a few times. The chain is built from TRBV29-1 and TRBJ2-5, with 10 bases matching TRBD2. Looked up from germline, CDR1 is SQVTM and CDR2 is ANQGSEA. CDR3 length equals 15 residues. V was clipped by 4 bases and J by 5 bases; unmatched bases: 10. CDR3 nucleotides: TGCAGCGTTGGCAAGCGGGGGGGACGCGGGGAGACCCAGTACTTC. Translation gives CSVGKRGGRGETQYF. The full variable domain, with the rest looked up from reference TRBV29-1 and TRBJ2-5, is SAVISQKPSRDICQRGTSLTIQCQVDSQVTMMFWYRQQPGQSLTLIATANQGSEATYESGFVIDKFPISRPNLTFSTLTVSNMSPEDSSIYLCSVGKRGGRGETQYFGPGTRLLVL.

The chain recombines TRBV4-3 with TRBJ1-5, with D uncertain. Trimming pared 1 base from V and 3 bases from J, leaving 10 bases between. The CDR3 sequence is 15 residues long. Germline-derived CDR1 and CDR2 are LGHNA and YSLEER. CDR3 amino acids: CASSQGWGSNQPQHF. CDR3 sequence (DNA): TGCGCCAGCAGCCAAGGATGGGGATCCAATCAGCCCCAGCATTTT.

The J gene is TRBJ1-5, the V gene TRBV5-1; 11 bases map to TRBD1. CDR3 size: 15 residues. Germline CDR1 is SGHRS and CDR2 is YFSETQ. V dropped 0 bases and J dropped 6; count of bases not matched to a gene: 2. DNA of the CDR3: TGCGCCAGCAGCTTGGATGGACAGGGGGCTCAGCCCCAGCATTTT. Residues: CASSLDGQGAQPQHF.

The chain is built from TRBV6-5 and TRBJ2-3, with 12 bases that match TRBD2. This CDR3 is built from 16 residues. V lost 1 base and J lost 7; bases outside the gene matches: 6. Germline CDR1 MNHEY, CDR2 SVGAGI. CDR3 nucleotide sequence: TGTGCCAGCAGTTACTTGGCTAGCGGGAGGGTAAATACGCAGTATTTT. As protein: CASSYLASGRVNTQYF.

The CDR3 is CASSPGGINEKLFF. The CDR3 DNA sequence: TGTGCCAGCTCACCAGGCGGAATTAATGAAAAACTGTTTTTT. The chain has TRBV18 and TRBJ1-4; D call uncertain. CDR3 length equals 14 residues. Per germline, CDR1 KGHSH and CDR2 LQKENI. V dropped 2 bases and J dropped 4 bases, with 8 bases sitting between them.

V and J are TRBV6-5 and TRBJ2-2; weak D call: TRBD1 (5 bases). The CDR3 is made up of 14 amino acids. The germline V and J ends were trimmed by 4 bases and 4 bases, with 10 bases remaining between them. CDR1 and CDR2 from the germline V gene are MNHEY and SVGAGI. The CDR3 bases are TGTGCCAGCAGTTTGGCGGACACCACCGGGGAGCTGTTTTTT. This encodes CASSLADTTGELFF.

The chain recombines TRBV5-4 with TRBJ2-1; no firm D call. The CDR3 is made up of 11 amino acids. Trimming left V 0 bases short and J 9 bases short, with 4 bases between. From germline, CDR1 is SGHNT and CDR2 YYREEE (reference sequence). CDR3 protein: CASSLGGEQFF. The CDR3 DNA reads TGTGCCAGCAGCTTGGGGGGTGAGCAGTTCTTC.

In this sample, this clone turned up a few times. J is TRBJ2-3 and V is TRBV7-9; 8 positions match TRBD1. The CDR3 runs to 14 residues. Germline values: CDR1 SEHNR, CDR2 FQNEAQ (reference sequence). V trimming: 4 bases; J trimming: 1 base; junction bases outside the gene matches: 1. This CDR3 reads CASSSGQGTDTQYF. CDR3 DNA: TGTGCCAGCAGCTCGGGACAGGGCACAGATACGCAGTATTTT.

This rearrangement joins TRBV9 to TRBJ2-5; either TRBD1 or TRBD2 may fit D (6 bases each). Looked up from germline, CDR1 is SGDLS and CDR2 is YYNGEE. Between the trimmed V and J ends, which lost 3 bases and 3 bases, there was a span of 12 bases. This CDR3 spans 14 amino acids. The CDR3 bases are TGTGCCAGCAGCGCGGGGGACAACGAAGAGACCCAGTACTTC. Translating gives CASSAGDNEETQYF. The whole variable domain, remainder taken from reference TRBV9 and TRBJ2-5, is DSGVTQTPKHLITATGQRVTLRCSPRSGDLSVYWYQQSLDQGLQFLIQYYNGEERAKGNILERFSAQQFPDLHSELNLSSLELGDSALYFCASSAGDNEETQYFGPGTRLLVL.